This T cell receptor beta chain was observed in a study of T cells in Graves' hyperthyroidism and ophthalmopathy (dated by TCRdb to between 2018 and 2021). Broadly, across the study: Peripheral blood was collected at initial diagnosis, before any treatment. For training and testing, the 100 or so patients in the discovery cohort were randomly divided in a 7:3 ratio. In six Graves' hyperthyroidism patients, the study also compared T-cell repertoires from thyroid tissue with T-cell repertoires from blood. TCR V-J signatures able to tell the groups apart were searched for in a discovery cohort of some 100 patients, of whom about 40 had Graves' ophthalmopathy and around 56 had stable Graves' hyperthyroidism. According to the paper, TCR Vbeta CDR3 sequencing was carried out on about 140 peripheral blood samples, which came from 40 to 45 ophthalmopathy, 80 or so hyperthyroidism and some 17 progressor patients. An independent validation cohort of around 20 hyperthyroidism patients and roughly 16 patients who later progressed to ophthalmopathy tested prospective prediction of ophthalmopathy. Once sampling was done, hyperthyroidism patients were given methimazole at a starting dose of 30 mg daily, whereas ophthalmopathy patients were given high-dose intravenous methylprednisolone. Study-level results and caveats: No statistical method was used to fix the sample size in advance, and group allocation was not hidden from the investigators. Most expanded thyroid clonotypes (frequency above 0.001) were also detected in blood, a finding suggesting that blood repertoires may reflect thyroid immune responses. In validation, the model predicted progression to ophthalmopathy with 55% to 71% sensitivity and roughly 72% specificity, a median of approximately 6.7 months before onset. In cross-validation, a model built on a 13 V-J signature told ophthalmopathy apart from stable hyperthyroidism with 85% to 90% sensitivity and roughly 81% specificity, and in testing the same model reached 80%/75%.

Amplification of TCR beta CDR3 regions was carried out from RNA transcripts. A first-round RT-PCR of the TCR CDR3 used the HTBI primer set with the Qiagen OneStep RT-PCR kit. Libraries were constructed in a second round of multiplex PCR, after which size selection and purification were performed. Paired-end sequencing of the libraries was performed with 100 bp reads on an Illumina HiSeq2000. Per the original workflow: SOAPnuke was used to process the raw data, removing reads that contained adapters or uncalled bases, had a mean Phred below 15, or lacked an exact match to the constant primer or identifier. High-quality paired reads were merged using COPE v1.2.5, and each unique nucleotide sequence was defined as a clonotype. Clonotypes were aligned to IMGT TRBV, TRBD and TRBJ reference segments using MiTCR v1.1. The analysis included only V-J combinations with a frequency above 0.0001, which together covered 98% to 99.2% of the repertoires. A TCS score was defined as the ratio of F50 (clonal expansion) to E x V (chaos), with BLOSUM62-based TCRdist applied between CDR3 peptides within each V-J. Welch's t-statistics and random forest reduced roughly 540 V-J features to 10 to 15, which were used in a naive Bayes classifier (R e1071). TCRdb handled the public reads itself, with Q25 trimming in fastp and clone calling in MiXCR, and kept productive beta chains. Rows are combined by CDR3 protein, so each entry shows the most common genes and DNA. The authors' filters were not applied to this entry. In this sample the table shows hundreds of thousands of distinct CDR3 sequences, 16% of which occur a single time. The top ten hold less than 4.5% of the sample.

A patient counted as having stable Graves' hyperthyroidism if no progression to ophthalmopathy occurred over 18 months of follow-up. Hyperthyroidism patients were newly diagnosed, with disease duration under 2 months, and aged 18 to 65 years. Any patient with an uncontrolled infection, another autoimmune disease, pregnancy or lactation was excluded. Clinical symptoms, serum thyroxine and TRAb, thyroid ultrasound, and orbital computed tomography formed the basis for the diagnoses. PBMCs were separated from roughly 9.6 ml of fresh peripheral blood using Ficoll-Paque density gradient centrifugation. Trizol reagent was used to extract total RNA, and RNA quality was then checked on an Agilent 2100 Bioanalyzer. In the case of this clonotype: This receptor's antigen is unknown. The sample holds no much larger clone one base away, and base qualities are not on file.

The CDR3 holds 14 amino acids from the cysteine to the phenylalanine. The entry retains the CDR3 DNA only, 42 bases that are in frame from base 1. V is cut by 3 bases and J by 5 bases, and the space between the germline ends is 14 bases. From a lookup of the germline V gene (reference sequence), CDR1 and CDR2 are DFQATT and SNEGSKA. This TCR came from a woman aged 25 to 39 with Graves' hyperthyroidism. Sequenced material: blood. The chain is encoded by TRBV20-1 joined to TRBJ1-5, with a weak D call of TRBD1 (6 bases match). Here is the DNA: TGCAGTGCTAGGTGGAGGGGGAAACATCAGCCCCAGCATTTT. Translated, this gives CSARWRGKHQPQHF.